Listed below are T cell receptor beta chains from one sample, sequenced in a study of OX40 agonist ivuxolimab in advanced cancers. Assay: immunoSEQ multiplex PCR; the TCRdb copy retains only in-frame clones and omits some. Here the sample spans some 110,000 clones, just under 95% being singletons. Sequenced material: CD4+ or CD8+ T cells sorted from blood, taken in a trial of the OX40 agonist ivuxolimab. Receptors originate from an adult with an advanced solid tumor such as melanoma, head and neck, liver or kidney cancer. The CDR3 runs from the conserved cysteine through the conserved F or W. A D gene is named only where the DNA matches it firmly. Clone size is shown for a subset of rows, as once, few, many or a class of expanded clone.

>NA|NA|TRBJ2-1|TRBV5-4
CASSAGTSAGEQFF
TGTGCCAGCAGCGCCGGGACTTCAGCAGGTGAGCAGTTCTTC
>NA|NA|TRBJ1-2|TRBV11-2
CASSYTPQGGYGYTF
TGTGCCAGCAGTTACACCCCTCAGGGAGGATATGGCTACACCTTC
>NA|NA|TRBJ1-1|TRBV7-2
CASSFQVNTEAFF
TGTGCCAGCAGCTTCCAGGTGAACACTGAAGCTTTCTTT
>NA|NA|TRBJ1-5|TRBV11-2
CASSLVPGGQPQHF
TGTGCCAGCAGCTTAGTCCCGGGTGGTCAGCCCCAGCATTTT
>TRBD2|once|TRBJ2-1|TRBV9
CASSVGTSGTYNEQFF
TGTGCCAGCAGCGTAGGGACTAGCGGAACTTACAATGAGCAGTTCTTC
>NA|NA|TRBJ2-2|TRBV7-2
CASSVGTFANTGELFF
TGTGCCAGCAGCGTCGGGACATTCGCGAACACCGGGGAGCTGTTTTTT
>TRBD1|NA|TRBJ1-5|TRBV28
CASSLQTGGNQPQHF
TGTGCCAGCAGCCTCCAAACAGGGGGCAATCAGCCCCAGCATTTT
>NA|NA|TRBJ2-3|TRBV5-4
CASSRGGSRDTQYF
TGTGCCAGCAGCCGAGGGGGTTCCAGGGATACGCAGTATTTT
>TRBD2|NA|TRBJ2-1|TRBV5-4
CASSLMTSGYNEQFF
TGTGCCAGCAGTCTGATGACTAGCGGTTACAATGAACAGTTCTTC
>NA|NA|TRBJ1-1|TRBV5-1
CASSLVGRNTEAFF
TGCGCCAGCAGCTTGGTCGGCAGGAACACTGAAGCTTTCTTT
>TRBD1|NA|TRBJ1-2|TRBV23-1
CASSQSLGRGRDYYGYTF
TGCGCCAGCAGTCAATCTCTAGGCAGGGGGCGCGATTACTATGGCTACACCTTC
>NA|NA|TRBJ2-3|TRBV11-1
CASSLRGGDSSTDTQYF
TGTGCCAGCAGCTTAAGAGGTGGCGATTCAAGCACAGATACGCAGTATTTT
>NA|once|TRBJ1-2|TRBV10-1
CASSLDSHYGYTF
TGCGCCAGCAGTCTTGACAGCCACTATGGCTACACCTTC
>TRBD2|NA|TRBJ2-7|TRBV11-3
CASSLATSALSSYEQYF
TGTGCCAGCAGCTTAGCGACTAGCGCCTTGAGCTCCTACGAGCAGTACTTC
>TRBD2|NA|TRBJ2-1|TRBV28
CASSSGTSGNNEQFF
TGTGCCAGCAGCTCCGGGACTAGCGGAAACAATGAGCAGTTCTTC
>NA|NA|TRBJ1-1|TRBV30
CAWEQGSTEAFF
TGTGCCTGGGAACAGGGCAGCACTGAAGCTTTCTTT
>NA|NA|TRBJ1-1|TRBV5-4
CATRGDLNTEAFF
TGTGCCACCCGAGGGGACCTGAACACTGAAGCTTTCTTT
>NA|NA|TRBJ1-2|TRBV18
CASSPPSGGEDGYTF
TGTGCCAGCTCACCACCGTCGGGGGGGGAAGATGGCTACACCTTC
>TRBD2|NA|TRBJ2-1|TRBV28
CASSSGLAGGGEQFF
TGTGCCAGCAGTTCGGGACTAGCGGGAGGAGGGGAGCAGTTCTTC
>NA|few|TRBJ2-7|TRBV4-1
CASSDRDTLTYEQYF
TGCGCCAGCAGCGACCGGGACACCTTAACCTACGAGCAGTACTTC
>NA|NA|TRBJ2-7|TRBV28
CASTALAPSAEQYF
TGTGCCAGCACCGCTCTCGCCCCTAGCGCTGAGCAGTACTTC
>TRBD1|once|TRBJ2-2|TRBV9
CASSARQGARTGELFF
TGTGCCAGCAGCGCCCGACAGGGGGCGAGAACCGGGGAGCTGTTTTTT
>TRBD1|NA|TRBJ1-5|TRBV7-9
CASSDVRGGANQPQHF
TGTGCCAGCAGCGACGTTCGAGGGGGCGCGAATCAGCCCCAGCATTTT
>NA|NA|TRBJ2-5|TRBV14
CASSFQETQYF
TGTGCCAGCAGCTTCCAAGAGACCCAGTACTTC
>NA|NA|TRBJ1-2|TRBV7-9
CASSPGTYPFYGYTF
TGTGCCAGCAGCCCGGGGACCTATCCCTTTTATGGCTACACCTTC
>TRBD1|NA|TRBJ2-7|TRBV6-5
CASREGGTGGSEQYF
TGTGCCAGCAGAGAGGGAGGGACAGGGGGTAGCGAGCAGTACTTC
>TRBD2|NA|TRBJ2-3|TRBV19
CASKREGRADTQYF
TGTGCCAGCAAGCGGGAGGGCCGCGCAGATACGCAGTATTTT
>NA|NA|TRBJ2-6|TRBV5-4
CASSLLRFSGANVLTF
TGTGCCAGCAGCTTGCTTCGTTTCTCTGGGGCCAACGTCCTGACTTTC
>NA|NA|TRBJ2-1|TRBV19
CASGRPGPPGNEQFF
TGTGCCAGTGGCCGACCGGGACCCCCTGGAAATGAGCAGTTCTTC
>NA|NA|TRBJ2-7|TRBV7-2
CASSLQLGYEQYF
TGTGCCAGCAGCTTACAACTCGGCTACGAGCAGTACTTC
>TRBD2|NA|TRBJ2-4|TRBV28
CASSLGLAKGLLRAKNIQYF
TGTGCCAGCAGTTTGGGACTAGCAAAGGGTTTGTTGAGGGCCAAAAACATTCAGTACTTC
>TRBD2|NA|TRBJ2-5|TRBV4-1
CASSQGVAGETQYF
TGCGCCAGCAGCCAAGGGGTAGCGGGAGAGACCCAGTACTTC
>TRBD1|NA|TRBJ1-2|TRBV6-5
CASSSPGGGGYTF
TGTGCCAGCAGTTCCCCAGGGGGAGGTGGCTACACCTTC
>NA|NA|TRBJ1-1|TRBV27
CASRDGQGQAEAFF
TGTGCCAGCAGAGACGGCCAGGGGCAAGCTGAAGCTTTCTTT
>TRBD1|NA|TRBJ1-5|TRBV18
CASSQGQGDQPQHF
TGTGCCAGCTCACAGGGACAGGGGGATCAGCCCCAGCATTTT
>NA|NA|TRBJ2-1|TRBV6-5
CASATMGPGMQFF
TGTGCCAGCGCAACAATGGGCCCGGGCATGCAGTTCTTC
>TRBD1|NA|TRBJ2-6|TRBV15
CATSRVPMPGQGSGANVLTF
TGTGCCACCAGCAGAGTTCCTATGCCGGGACAGGGTTCTGGGGCCAACGTCCTGACTTTC
>NA|NA|TRBJ1-3|TRBV9
CASNLDSSGNTIYF
TGTGCCAGCAATTTGGACAGCTCTGGAAACACCATATATTTT
>NA|NA|TRBJ2-3|TRBV18
CASSPLSGSTDTQYF
TGTGCCAGCTCACCCTTAAGCGGGAGCACAGATACGCAGTATTTT
>NA|NA|TRBJ2-3|TRBV29-1
CSVGTSTTDTQYF
TGCAGCGTTGGAACTAGTACCACAGATACGCAGTATTTT
>NA|NA|TRBJ2-7|TRBV5-4
CASGPQGSSYEQYF
TGTGCCAGCGGACCCCAGGGGAGCTCCTACGAGCAGTACTTC
>TRBD1|few|TRBJ1-2|TRBV28
CASRRGLVYGYTF
TGTGCCAGCAGAAGGGGGCTAGTCTATGGCTACACCTTC
>NA|once|TRBJ2-1|TRBV9
CASSAGNSVNEQFF
TGTGCCAGCAGCGCGGGGAATTCAGTCAATGAGCAGTTCTTC
>NA|NA|TRBJ1-5|TRBV7-9
CASSSGTLQSAQHF
TGTGCCAGCAGCTCCGGGACCCTCCAATCAGCCCAGCATTTT
>NA|NA|TRBJ1-1|TRBV2
CASRMGRSNTEAFF
TGTGCCAGCAGGATGGGACGGTCGAACACTGAAGCTTTCTTT
>TRBD2|NA|TRBJ2-5|TRBV7-9
CASSLAEGGSETQYF
TGTGCCAGCAGCTTAGCGGAGGGAGGGAGCGAGACCCAGTACTTC
>NA|NA|TRBJ1-2|TRBV19
CATSWGRANYGYTF
TGTGCCACCTCATGGGGCAGAGCTAACTATGGCTACACCTTC
>NA|NA|TRBJ2-3|TRBV27
CASSLEEGTDTQYF
TGTGCCAGCAGTTTAGAGGAGGGCACAGATACGCAGTATTTT
>TRBD2|many|TRBJ2-1|TRBV2
CASSAGLAGGEQFF
TGTGCCAGCTCCGCGGGACTAGCGGGAGGGGAGCAGTTCTTC
>TRBD2|NA|TRBJ2-7|TRBV4-2
CASSQELARTYEQYF
TGTGCCAGCAGCCAAGAACTAGCGAGGACCTACGAGCAGTACTTC
>NA|NA|TRBJ1-1|TRBV5-4
CASTTARGASNTEAFF
TGTGCCAGCACCACCGCTCGGGGGGCTAGCAACACTGAAGCTTTCTTT
>NA|NA|TRBJ1-5|TRBV19
CASSIGGVPRGQPQHF
TGTGCCAGTAGTATTGGTGGAGTCCCCCGGGGACAGCCCCAGCATTTT
>TRBD2|NA|TRBJ2-1|TRBV19
CASSRPSGRPAGPYNEQFF
TGTGCCAGTAGTAGGCCTAGCGGGAGGCCAGCTGGGCCCTACAATGAGCAGTTCTTC
>NA|few|TRBJ2-7|TRBV2
CASSEAAYEQYF
TGTGCCAGCAGTGAAGCGGCCTACGAGCAGTACTTC
>TRBD1|NA|TRBJ1-1|TRBV6-5
CASIRTGGLTEAFF
TGTGCCAGCATTCGGACAGGGGGCTTGACTGAAGCTTTCTTT
>TRBD2|NA|TRBJ2-7|TRBV15
CATSREGSKAGGPIYEQYF
TGTGCCACCAGCAGAGAGGGCAGCAAAGCGGGAGGGCCCATATACGAGCAGTACTTC
>TRBD2|NA|TRBJ2-1|TRBV19
CASSRDLGLAGLNEQFF
TGTGCCAGTAGTCGCGACCTGGGACTAGCGGGCCTCAATGAGCAGTTCTTC
>NA|NA|TRBJ1-5|TRBV2
CASTFGWGKNQPQHF
TGTGCCAGCACTTTTGGATGGGGGAAAAATCAGCCCCAGCATTTT
>TRBD1|NA|TRBJ2-7|TRBV6-6
CASSPRDRTYEQYF
TGTGCCAGCAGTCCCCGGGACAGGACGTACGAGCAGTACTTC